These 17 T cell receptor beta chains were sequenced from one sample in a study of T cells after yellow fever vaccination. TCRdb reprocessed the 5' RACE reads with MiXCR, giving one entry per CDR3 protein. The data contain approximately 350,000 distinct CDR3 sequences, 11% of them singletons. The material was PBMCs, obtained on the day of the first yellow fever vaccination. These receptors originate from a man aged 18 to 30 who received the YFV17D yellow fever vaccine.

The rearrangement links TRBV29-1 to TRBJ2-5, with D perhaps TRBD1 or TRBD2 (5 bases each). In germline, CDR1 is SQVTM, CDR2 ANQGSEA. This CDR3 spans 15 amino acids. V was trimmed by 4 bases and J by 5 bases, leaving 20 bases between them. Written as DNA, the CDR3 is TGCAGCGTTGGTCGACAGAGGCTCAGGGAGGAGACCCAGTACTTC. As protein: CSVGRQRLREETQYF.

The chain links TRBV10-3 to TRBJ2-7; 7 bases agree with TRBD1. CDR1 and CDR2 (germline): ENHRY, SYGVKD. The CDR3 runs to 15 residues. J was trimmed by 2 bases and V by 5 bases; bases with no gene match: 9. The CDR3 nucleotides read TGTGCCATCAGTCCCGACAGGGAAACCACCTACGAGCAGTACTTC. Translating it yields CAISPDRETTYEQYF.

This clonotype turned up a few times. The chain joins TRBV7-2 to TRBJ1-1; D remains ambiguous. CDR3 length: 13 amino acids. Trimming took 6 bases from V and 1 from J, leaving 9 bases between them. Germline V gene sequence: CDR1 SGHTA, CDR2 FQGNSA. The CDR3 DNA reads as TGTGCCAGCAGAAAACCCCCGAACACTGAAGCTTTCTTT. Translating gives CASRKPPNTEAFF.

The chain links TRBV11-2 to TRBJ2-6; tentatively, D is TRBD1 (6 bases). The germline CDR1 and CDR2 sequences are SGHAT and FQNNGV. This CDR3 contains 18 residues. The V end lost 3 bases, the J end lost 1 base, and 16 bases lay between the germline ends. DNA for the CDR3: TGTGCCAGCAGCTTTTATTGGGCAGGGGATTCTGGGGCCAACGTCCTGACTTTC. Translating it yields CASSFYWAGDSGANVLTF.

The rearrangement uses TRBV21-1 and TRBJ2-5; whether TRBD1, the table's D call, matches the DNA was not checked. TRBV21-1 represents a pseudogene. The CDR3 has 14 amino acids. The CDR3 bases are TGTGCCAGCAGCAAACACAGGGCCCAAGAGACCCAGTACTTC. Amino acid sequence: CASSKHRAQETQYF.

This clonotype was seen only a few times. This chain joins TRBV6-5 and TRBJ1-5; unclear D gene. V shed 2 bases and J shed 1 base, with 12 bases lying between them. The CDR3 runs to 16 residues. CDR1 and CDR2 (germline): MNHEY, SVGAGI. CDR3 DNA: TGTGCCAGCAGTTACCGCCCCGATGGGAGCAATCAGCCCCAGCATTTT. Its translation is CASSYRPDGSNQPQHF.

This clonotype was counted ten times or more. The chain couples TRBV20-1 to TRBJ2-5; TRBD2 matches at 10 bases. V gave up 0 bases and J gave up 7 bases; unmatched junction bases: 2. The CDR3 has 13 amino acids. Germline loops: CDR1 DFQATT, CDR2 SNEGSKA (reference sequence). DNA for the CDR3: TGCAGTGCTAGAGACCCTAGCGGGAGGACCCAGTACTTC. Its translation: CSARDPSGRTQYF.

The chain has TRBV10-3 and TRBJ2-1; 8 positions match TRBD1. The CDR3 is 16 residues long. With 4 bases clipped from V and 0 bases from J, the junction kept 5 bases outside the gene matches. CDR1 and CDR2 from the germline V gene are ENHRY and SYGVKD. CDR3 DNA: TGTGCCATCAGTGGAACAGGGGGTAGCTCCTACAATGAGCAGTTCTTC. Translation gives CAISGTGGSSYNEQFF.

This clonotype was counted between two and nine times. At one end the junction does not follow the germline gene, possibly because of a read error. For the CDR3, the DNA is TGTGCCAGCAGCATAGACATTCAGGCAGCGACCCAGTACTTC. Translated, it gives CASSIDIQAATQYF. This chain joins TRBV11-2 and TRBJ2-5; D gene ambiguous. This CDR3 region has 14 residues. Germline CDR1 is SGHAT and CDR2 is FQNNGV.

This clonotype was counted only a few times. The genes are TRBV7-2 and TRBJ1-1; D is unresolved. Trimming took off 6 bases at V and 10 bases at J, with 12 bases between the two ends. The CDR3 extends over 11 amino acids. Germline V gives CDR1 SGHTA, CDR2 FQGNSA. The CDR3 loop reads CASRQKEVAFF. CDR3 nucleotide sequence: TGTGCCAGCAGACAAAAGGAGGTAGCTTTCTTT.

This clonotype was observed many times. The chain has TRBV20-1 and TRBJ2-1; 11 bases are a match to TRBD2. Germline values: CDR1 DFQATT, CDR2 SNEGSKA (reference sequence). The CDR3 loop spans 13 amino acids. V lost 2 bases, J lost 14 bases, and 8 bases stayed unmatched. The CDR3 DNA follows: TGCAGTGCTAGAAGCCCTAGCGGGGGGTCAGAGTTCTTC. Translation: CSARSPSGGSEFF.

The chain employs TRBV7-2 and TRBJ2-7; D may be TRBD1 (5 bases). The CDR3 totals 14 residues. The germline V gene has CDR1 SGHTA and CDR2 FQGNSA. Trimming removed 5 bases at V and 3 bases at J, with 14 bases between. CDR3 DNA sequence: TGTGCCAGCAGCCCCCAGGGTATTAGCTACGAGCAGTACTTC. Translating it yields CASSPQGISYEQYF. Using reference TRBV7-2 and TRBJ2-7 for the parts outside the CDR3, the full variable domain is GAGVSQSPSNKVTEKGKDVELRCDPISGHTALYWYRQSLGQGLEFLIYFQGNSAPDKSGLPSDRFSAERTGGSVSTLTIQRTQQEDSAVYLCASSPQGISYEQYFGPGTRLTVT.

This clonotype was seen a few times. V is TRBV7-9 and J is TRBJ2-3; D assignment may be TRBD1 or TRBD2 (5 bases each). CDR3 length equals 14 residues. V was pared by 0 bases and J by 7 bases, with 11 bases between. The germline V gene has CDR1 SEHNR and CDR2 FQNEAQ (reference sequence). The CDR3 DNA follows: TGTGCCAGCAGCTTAGCTTTGGGGACGAATACGCAGTATTTT. As protein: CASSLALGTNTQYF.

This clonotype was observed a few times. The chain has TRBV12-3 or TRBV12-4 and TRBJ2-3; 13 positions match TRBD2. J gave up 2 bases and V 5 bases, and 4 bases lay outside the gene matches. There are 16 residues in the CDR3. This CDR3 reads CASSAGLAGHTDTQYF. DNA of the CDR3: TGTGCCAGCAGTGCGGGACTAGCGGGACACACAGATACGCAGTATTTT.

This clonotype was seen a few times. The rearrangement joins TRBV7-2 to TRBJ2-2; weak D call: TRBD2 (6 bases). The germline V gene has CDR1 SGHTA and CDR2 FQGNSA. CDR3 length: 13 amino acids. The V gene lost 8 bases and the J gene lost 11 bases, with 18 bases spanning the gap. This CDR3 reads CASRPLGLRELFF. The CDR3 DNA follows: TGTGCCAGCCGACCCTTGGGACTCCGAGAGCTGTTTTTT.

This clonotype showed up just a few times. The J gene is TRBJ1-3, the V gene TRBV5-6, with D possibly TRBD1 on 5 matching bases. The germline V and J ends were trimmed by 3 bases and 4 bases, with 11 bases remaining between them. Germline CDR1 SGHDT, CDR2 YYEEEE. The CDR3 consists of 14 residues. The CDR3 is CASSWGSSGNTIYF. The CDR3 nucleotides are TGTGCCAGCAGCTGGGGGAGTTCAGGAAACACCATATATTTT. Together with reference TRBV5-6 and TRBJ1-3, the CDR3 gives the full variable domain: DAGVTQSPTHLIKTRGQQVTLRCSPKSGHDTVSWYQQALGQGPQFIFQYYEEEERQRGNFPDRFSGHQFPNYSSELNVNALLLGDSALYLCASSWGSSGNTIYFGEGSWLTVV.

This clonotype was observed at least ten times. V usage is TRBV11-2 and J usage is TRBJ1-1, with D unclear. CDR3 length: 13 amino acids. Germline-derived CDR1 and CDR2 are SGHAT and FQNNGV. V was shortened by 0 bases and J by 11 bases, with 13 bases between the two germline ends. The CDR3 loop is CASSLEISVGAFF. The CDR3 nucleotides read TGTGCCAGCAGCTTAGAAATCTCCGTGGGCGCTTTCTTT.